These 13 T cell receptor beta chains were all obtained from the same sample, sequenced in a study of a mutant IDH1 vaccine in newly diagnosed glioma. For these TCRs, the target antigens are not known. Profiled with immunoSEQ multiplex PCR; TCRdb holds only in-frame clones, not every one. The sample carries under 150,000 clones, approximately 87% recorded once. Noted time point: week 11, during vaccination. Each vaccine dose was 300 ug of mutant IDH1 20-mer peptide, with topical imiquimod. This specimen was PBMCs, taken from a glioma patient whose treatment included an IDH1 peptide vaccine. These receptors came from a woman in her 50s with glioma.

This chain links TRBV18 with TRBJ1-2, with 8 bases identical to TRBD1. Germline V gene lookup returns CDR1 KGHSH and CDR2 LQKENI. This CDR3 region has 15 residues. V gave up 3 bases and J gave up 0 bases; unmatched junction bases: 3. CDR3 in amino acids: CASSPRTGTNYGYTF. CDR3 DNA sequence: TGTGCCAGCTCACCTCGGACAGGGACTAACTATGGCTACACCTTC.

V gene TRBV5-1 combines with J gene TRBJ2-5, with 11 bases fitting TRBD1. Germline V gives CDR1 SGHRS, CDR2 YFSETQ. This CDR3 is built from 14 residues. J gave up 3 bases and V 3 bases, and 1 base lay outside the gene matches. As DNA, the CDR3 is TGCGCCAGCAGCTCGGGACAGGGGGAAGAGACCCAGTACTTC. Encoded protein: CASSSGQGEETQYF.

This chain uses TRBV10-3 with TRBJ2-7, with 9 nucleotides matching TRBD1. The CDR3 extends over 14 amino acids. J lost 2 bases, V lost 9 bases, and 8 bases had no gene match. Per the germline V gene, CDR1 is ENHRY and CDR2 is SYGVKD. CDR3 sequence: CAITRDRDTYEQYF. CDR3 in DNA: TGTGCCATTACCAGGGACAGGGATACCTACGAGCAGTACTTC.

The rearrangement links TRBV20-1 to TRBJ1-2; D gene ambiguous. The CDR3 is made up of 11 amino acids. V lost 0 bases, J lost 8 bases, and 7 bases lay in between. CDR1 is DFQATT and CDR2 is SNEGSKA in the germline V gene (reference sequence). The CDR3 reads CSARDISGYTF. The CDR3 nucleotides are TGCAGTGCTAGAGACATCTCGGGCTACACCTTC.

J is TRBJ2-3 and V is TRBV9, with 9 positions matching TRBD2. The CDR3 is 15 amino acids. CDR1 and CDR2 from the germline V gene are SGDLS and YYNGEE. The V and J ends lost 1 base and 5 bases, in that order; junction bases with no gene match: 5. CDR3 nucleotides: TGTGCCAGCAGCGTAATAGCGGGAGAGGGAGATACGCAGTATTTT. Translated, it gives CASSVIAGEGDTQYF.

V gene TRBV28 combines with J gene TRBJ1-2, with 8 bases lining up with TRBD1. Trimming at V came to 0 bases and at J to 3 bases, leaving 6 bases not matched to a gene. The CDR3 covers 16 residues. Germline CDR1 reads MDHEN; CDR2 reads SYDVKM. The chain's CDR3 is CASSLWTGATDYGYTF. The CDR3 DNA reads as TGTGCCAGCAGTTTATGGACAGGGGCGACGGACTATGGCTACACCTTC.

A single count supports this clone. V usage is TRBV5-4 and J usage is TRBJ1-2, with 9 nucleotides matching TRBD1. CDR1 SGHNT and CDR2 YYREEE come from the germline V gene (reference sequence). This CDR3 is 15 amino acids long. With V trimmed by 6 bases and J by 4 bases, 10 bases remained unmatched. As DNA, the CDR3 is TGTGCCAGCACCCCCGGACAGGGGATGGGCTATGGCTACACCTTC. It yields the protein CASTPGQGMGYGYTF.

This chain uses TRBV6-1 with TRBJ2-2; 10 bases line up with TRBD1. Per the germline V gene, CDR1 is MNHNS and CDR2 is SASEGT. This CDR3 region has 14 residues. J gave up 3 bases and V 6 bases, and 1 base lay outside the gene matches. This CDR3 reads CASSGTGDTGELFF. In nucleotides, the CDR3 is TGTGCCAGCAGCGGGACAGGGGACACCGGGGAGCTGTTTTTT.

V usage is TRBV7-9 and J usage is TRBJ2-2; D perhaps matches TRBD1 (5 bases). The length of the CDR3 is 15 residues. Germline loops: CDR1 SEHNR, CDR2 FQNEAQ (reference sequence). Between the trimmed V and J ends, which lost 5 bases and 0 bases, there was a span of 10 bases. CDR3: CASSPQGPNTGELFF. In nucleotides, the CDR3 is TGTGCCAGCAGCCCGCAGGGCCCGAACACCGGGGAGCTGTTTTTT.

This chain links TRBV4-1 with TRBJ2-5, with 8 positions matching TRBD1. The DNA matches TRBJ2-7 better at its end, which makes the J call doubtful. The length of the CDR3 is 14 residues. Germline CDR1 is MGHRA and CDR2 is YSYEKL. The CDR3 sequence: CASSHTDRGDEQYF. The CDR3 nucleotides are TGCGCCAGCAGCCATACCGACAGGGGCGACGAGCAGTACTTC.

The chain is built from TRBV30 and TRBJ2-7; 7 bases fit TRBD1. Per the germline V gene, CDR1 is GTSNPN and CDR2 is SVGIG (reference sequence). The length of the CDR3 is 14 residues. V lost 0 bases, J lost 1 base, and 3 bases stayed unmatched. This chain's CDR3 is CAWSVGTDSYEQYF. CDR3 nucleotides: TGTGCCTGGAGTGTAGGGACAGATTCCTACGAGCAGTACTTC.

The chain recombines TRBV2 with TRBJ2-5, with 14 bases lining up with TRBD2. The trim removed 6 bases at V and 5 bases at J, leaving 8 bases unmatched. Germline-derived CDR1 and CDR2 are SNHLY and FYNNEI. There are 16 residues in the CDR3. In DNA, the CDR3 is TGTGCCAGCAGGGGGGGGACTAGCGGGAGTTGGGAGACCCAGTACTTC. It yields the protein CASRGGTSGSWETQYF.

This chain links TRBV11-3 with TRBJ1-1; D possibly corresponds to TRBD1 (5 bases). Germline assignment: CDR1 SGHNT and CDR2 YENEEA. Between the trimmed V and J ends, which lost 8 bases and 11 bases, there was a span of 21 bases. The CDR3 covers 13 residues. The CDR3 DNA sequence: TGTGCCAGCTCCGGGGGGTTGACTGATCGGGCTTTCTTT. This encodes CASSGGLTDRAFF.